These T cell receptor beta chains were read from a single sample in a study of blood T cell repertoires in COVID-19. Here immunoSEQ multiplex PCR was the method, and the copy in TCRdb shows in-frame clones only, minus some. This table has 30,000 to 40,000 clones, about nine tenths appearing once. Material: peripheral blood. Every receptor here comes from a human donor with active COVID-19. The donor label of this sample is uncertain. CDR3s include the opening cysteine and the closing phenylalanine or tryptophan. A D gene is named only where the DNA matches it firmly. Rows may omit the clone size; those that give it use once, few, many or a size class.

>-|16|TRBD1|TRBJ2-1|TRBV7-8
TGTGCCAGCAGCGCGACTCAGGGACAGGGATACAATGAGCAGTTCTTC
CASSATQGQGYNEQFF
>-|13|TRBD1|TRBJ2-7|TRBV3-1/TRBV3-2
TGTGCCAGCAGCAGACAGGGCCCTCGCGAGCAGTACTTC
CASSRQGPREQYF
>-|16|TRBD1|TRBJ2-2|TRBV9
TGTGCCAGCAGCTTCAAGGGACAGGGGAACACCGGGGAGCTGTTTTTT
CASSFKGQGNTGELFF
>-|15|TRBD2|TRBJ2-5|TRBV15
TGTGCCACCAGCAGAGTGCGGGGGGTCGGGGAGACCCAGTACTTC
CATSRVRGVGETQYF
>-|11|-|TRBJ2-2|TRBV5-8
TGTGCCAGCGCCAGGGTCGGGGAGCTGTTTTTT
CASARVGELFF
>once|16|-|TRBJ1-2|TRBV7-3
TGTGCCAGCAGCCCATCTTTCCGCGGTCTTAACTATGGCTACACCTTC
CASSPSFRGLNYGYTF
>-|15|-|TRBJ1-2|TRBV19
TGTGCCAGTACCGCAGGATTCTATGGATACTATGGCTACACCTTC
CASTAGFYGYYGYTF
>few|12|-|TRBJ1-2|TRBV5-1
TGCGCCAGCAGCCGGACAGCCGATGGCTACACCTTC
CASSRTADGYTF
>-|15|TRBD2|TRBJ2-1|TRBV19
TGTGCCAGTAGTGCAGCGGGGGCCTCCTACAATGAGCAGTTCTTC
CASSAAGASYNEQFF
>-|15|-|TRBJ2-7|TRBV9
TGTGCCAGCAGCGTTGATAGCCAGTGGCTGAACGAGCAGTACTTC
CASSVDSQWLNEQYF
>-|18|TRBD1|TRBJ2-7|TRBV3-1/TRBV3-2
TGTGCCAGCGGACAAAAAGATCGAATGACAGGGTTCTCCTACGAGCAGTACTTC
CASGQKDRMTGFSYEQYF